The clone carrying this T cell receptor beta chain was seen a single time. Its antigen is currently unknown. V lost 5 bases and J 0 bases, leaving 14 bases between the germline ends. This CDR3 spans 16 amino acids. Per germline, CDR1 KGHSH and CDR2 LQKENI. The table came from immunoSEQ multiplex PCR; TCRdb's copy has only in-frame clones and leaves some out. The sample lists roughly 100,000 clones, more than 75% occurring once. The data stem from a study of T cell responses to AZD1222 COVID-19 vaccine. Study-level information: Second-dose intervals near 4 or 12 weeks were combined. Study results and caveats: As reported, nearly half of all spike-specific TCRs target variant regions that are unmutated. Researchers took repertoire samples only after the peak T cell response had come. Donor demographics were predominantly white British with a female majority; clonal diversity may be underestimated.

The TCR was taken from an adult in good health. Source: peripheral blood, taken on day 0 of AZD1222 vaccination. The chain joins TRBV18 to TRBJ1-5; a weak D match, TRBD1 (6 bases). The CDR3 loop is CASSNGQLDSNQPQHF. In DNA form, the CDR3 reads TGTGCCAGCTCAAACGGACAGCTAGATAGCAATCAGCCCCAGCATTTT.